The sequence of this T cell receptor (beta chain) was determined in a study of control samples from healthy donors and cancer patients. This clone has just one count. The germline CDR1 and CDR2 sequences are SQVTM and ANQGSEA. This CDR3 comprises 12 residues. V was clipped by 7 bases and J by 5 bases, with 14 bases between them. Sequencing was performed with immunoSEQ multiplex PCR; in TCRdb, only in-frame clones are kept and a portion is missing. In the table there are 120,000 to 150,000 clones, approximately 91% of which are singletons. The specimen sequenced was blood. J is TRBJ1-1 and V is TRBV29-1, with D tentatively TRBD1 (5 bases). The sequence was obtained from a man aged 30 to 45 in good health. The CDR3 sequence: CSAQGGLTEAFF. CDR3 DNA sequence: TGCAGCGCTCAGGGCGGATTAACTGAAGCTTTCTTT.